What follows are 25 T cell receptor beta chains derived from one specimen sequenced in a study of shared clonotypes between healthy human individuals (dated by TCRdb to about 2020). The library was produced with the immunoSEQ multiplex PCR assay. TCRdb obtained this table from immuneACCESS and retained in-frame rearrangements with V and J assigned. These tables miss some clones; where compared with another copy, unresolved V genes account for less than half of the shortfall, and the remainder is unexplained. This sample holds 2 million to 2.5 million clones; less than 95% were observed only once. Approximately 1.2% of the sample is in the top ten clones. CD8 naive samples were CD45RO-negative cells positively selected for CCR7, giving a CD45RA+CCR7+ population that excluded TemRA cells. What was sequenced was naive CD8+ T cells sorted from blood. According to the study, the label for this sample's cell subset or site signals: CD45RA+CCR7+. These receptors all stem from a man aged 18 to 30 in good health.

This chain uses TRBV18 with TRBJ2-1, with 12 bases that match TRBD2. Germline values: CDR1 KGHSH, CDR2 LQKENI. CDR3 length equals 16 residues. Trimming removed 3 bases from V and 4 bases from J; junction bases left unmatched: 4. This chain's CDR3 is CASSPLTSGGYNEQFF. As DNA, the CDR3 is TGTGCCAGCTCACCTTTGACTAGCGGGGGTTACAATGAGCAGTTCTTC.

The chain joins TRBV5-6 to TRBJ2-5, with 7 bases lining up with TRBD2. Germline V gene sequence: CDR1 SGHDT, CDR2 YYEEEE. This CDR3 spans 14 amino acids. The ends lost 4 bases at V and 3 bases at J; junction bases unmatched: 6. DNA of the CDR3: TGTGCCAGCAGCCCCGCCGCGGGAGAAGAGACCCAGTACTTC. Translation gives CASSPAAGEETQYF.

The CDR3 DNA sequence: TGCAGCGTATTGGGGGGCGAATTCTATGGCTACACCTTC. Translation gives CSVLGGEFYGYTF. The chain combines TRBV29-1 with TRBJ1-2, with D maybe TRBD1 (6 bases). Germline V CDR1 and CDR2: SQVTM, ANQGSEA. This CDR3 region has 13 residues. V lost 6 bases and J 4 bases, leaving 15 bases between the germline ends. Full variable domain (rest looked up from reference TRBV29-1 and TRBJ1-2): SAVISQKPSRDICQRGTSLTIQCQVDSQVTMMFWYRQQPGQSLTLIATANQGSEATYESGFVIDKFPISRPNLTFSTLTVSNMSPEDSSIYLCSVLGGEFYGYTFGSGTRLTVV.

The chain employs TRBV27 and TRBJ2-1, with 9 positions matching TRBD1. V lost 5 bases to trimming and J lost 8 bases; unmatched junction nucleotides: 13. Germline values: CDR1 MNHEY, CDR2 SMNVEV (reference sequence). The CDR3 has 16 amino acids. The CDR3 region has the DNA TGTGCCAGCAGTGGGGCCGGACAGGGGATTATGTATGAGCAGTTCTTC. Amino acids: CASSGAGQGIMYEQFF.

The gene calls are TRBV4-1 and TRBJ1-1; TRBD1 matches 7 bases. Germline trimming cut 6 bases from V and 2 bases from J; bases unmatched to any gene: 6. This CDR3 is 14 amino acids long. In germline, CDR1 is MGHRA, CDR2 YSYEKL. CDR3 loop: CASSYRGGNTEAFF. The DNA of the CDR3 is TGCGCCAGCAGTTACAGGGGTGGAAACACTGAAGCTTTCTTT.

This clone is a singleton in its sample. The chain couples TRBV10-2 to TRBJ2-1; a possible D gene is TRBD2 (6 bases). The V gene's germline CDR1 is WSHSY and CDR2 SAAADI. CDR3 length: 15 residues. Between the trimmed V and J ends, which lost 3 bases and 4 bases, there was a span of 13 bases. The CDR3 protein is CASSDMRGVYNEQFF. Here the CDR3 DNA reads TGCGCCAGCAGTGATATGCGGGGCGTTTACAATGAGCAGTTCTTC.

The J gene is TRBJ2-1, the V gene TRBV27; a possible D gene is TRBD2 (5 bases). Looked up from germline, CDR1 is MNHEY and CDR2 is SMNVEV (reference sequence). Trimming shortened V by 2 bases and J by 3 bases, and 14 bases separated the two germline ends. This CDR3 contains 16 residues. CDR3 in amino acids: CASSLKGAYIYNEQFF. The CDR3 region has the DNA TGTGCCAGCAGTTTAAAGGGAGCCTATATCTACAATGAGCAGTTCTTC.

The chain employs TRBV29-1 and TRBJ1-2; D unclear. Trimming removed 4 bases at V and 4 bases at J, with 7 bases between. The CDR3 length is 11 residues. Germline CDR1 reads SQVTM; CDR2 reads ANQGSEA. The CDR3 DNA sequence: TGCAGCGTTGCACACATCTATGGCTACACCTTC. Translated, it gives CSVAHIYGYTF.

On this clone: The same CDR3 arises from other DNA sequences in this sample as well. The rearrangement uses TRBV2 and TRBJ2-7; TRBD1 matches 8 bases. V lost 6 bases and J lost 0; bases outside the gene matches: 4. CDR3 size: 14 residues. The germline CDR1 and CDR2 sequences are SNHLY and FYNNEI. CDR3 DNA: TGTGCCAGCAGCCCCGGACAGGGCTCCTACGAGCAGTACTTC. As protein: CASSPGQGSYEQYF.

V usage is TRBV4-3 and J usage is TRBJ2-7; D is possibly TRBD1 or TRBD2 (5 bases each). The length of the CDR3 is 16 residues. In germline, CDR1 is LGHNA, CDR2 YSLEER. V lost 0 bases and J 5 bases, leaving 17 bases between the germline ends. CDR3 nucleotides: TGCGCCAGCAGCCAAGACCCGGACGGGGCCGGGGACGAGCAGTACTTC. Translating gives CASSQDPDGAGDEQYF.

Comment on this clone: Other DNA sequences in the same sample also yield this CDR3. The gene calls are TRBV5-6 and TRBJ1-2; D is unclear. Germline-derived CDR1 and CDR2 are SGHDT and YYEEEE. V lost 0 bases to trimming and J lost 4 bases, with 7 bases between them. The CDR3 totals 13 residues. CDR3 sequence: CASSLESSYGYTF. CDR3 sequence (DNA): TGTGCCAGCAGCTTGGAGTCGAGCTATGGCTACACCTTC.

The chain has TRBV15 and TRBJ1-6; D is uncertain. CDR1 and CDR2 from the germline V gene are LNHNV and YYDKDF (reference sequence). The CDR3 is 15 amino acids. V dropped 1 base and J dropped 10 bases, with 14 bases sitting between them. CDR3: CATSRGHGEKSPLHF. The CDR3 region has the DNA TGTGCCACCAGCAGAGGTCATGGAGAGAAGTCACCCCTCCACTTT.

The chain has TRBV6-6 and TRBJ1-2, with D possibly matching TRBD1 (5 bases). CDR1 is MNHNY and CDR2 is SVGAGI in the germline V gene (reference sequence). The CDR3 contains 14 residues. V was cut by 5 bases and J by 4 bases, with 14 bases left in between. The CDR3 nucleotides read TGTGCCAGCAGTCCCTTGGGGGAAGGCTATGGCTACACCTTC. This encodes CASSPLGEGYGYTF.

The chain joins TRBV6-5 to TRBJ1-4, with D possibly TRBD1 on 6 matching bases. V was shortened by 2 bases and J by 8 bases, with 15 bases between the two germline ends. Looked up from germline, CDR1 is MNHEY and CDR2 is SVGAGI. The CDR3 is made up of 15 amino acids. CDR3 in DNA: TGTGCCAGCAGTTACGTCTCCGGGACACCGGAAAAACTGTTTTTT. This encodes CASSYVSGTPEKLFF.

This clone has just one count. The genes are TRBV14 and TRBJ2-7; 10 bases fit TRBD2. Unmatched junction bases numbered 9, after V lost 4 bases and J lost 3 bases. CDR1 and CDR2 from the germline V gene are SGHDN and FVKESK. The CDR3 sequence is 16 residues long. As DNA, the CDR3 is TGTGCCAGCAGCCTCACCGGCGGACTAGCGGTCTACGAGCAGTACTTC. Protein product: CASSLTGGLAVYEQYF.

The CDR3 protein is CSVEEGDTEAFF. CDR3 bases: TGCAGCGTTGAAGAGGGGGACACTGAAGCTTTCTTT. The chain employs TRBV29-1 and TRBJ1-1, with D perhaps matching TRBD1 (5 bases). The V gene's germline CDR1 is SQVTM and CDR2 ANQGSEA. The CDR3 spans 12 residues. V was cut by 0 bases and J by 3 bases, with 5 bases left in between.

As concerns this clone: The same CDR3 is also encoded by other DNA sequences in this sample. The chain couples TRBV27 to TRBJ2-7; D not certain. Germline V lookup: CDR1 MNHEY, CDR2 SMNVEV (reference sequence). The CDR3 sequence is 13 residues long. Between the trimmed V and J ends, which lost 2 bases and 4 bases, there was a span of 9 bases. CDR3 loop: CASSLRQAYEQYF. In DNA, the CDR3 is TGTGCCAGCAGTTTAAGGCAGGCTTACGAGCAGTACTTC.

The chain is built from TRBV11-2 and TRBJ2-3; 11 positions match TRBD1. J lost 2 bases, V lost 3 bases, and 4 bases had no gene match. The CDR3 sequence is 16 residues long. Germline V gives CDR1 SGHAT, CDR2 FQNNGV. The CDR3: CASSFGQGASTDTQYF. The CDR3 DNA is TGTGCCAGCAGCTTCGGACAGGGGGCTTCCACAGATACGCAGTATTTT.

V is TRBV7-9 and J is TRBJ2-1, with no clear D. Germline CDR1 and CDR2: SEHNR and FQNEAQ (reference sequence). There are 14 residues in the CDR3. The V and J ends lost 3 bases and 0 bases respectively, with 6 bases between them. The CDR3 here is CASSLQASYNEQFF. CDR3 coding DNA: TGTGCCAGCAGCTTGCAAGCCTCCTACAATGAGCAGTTCTTC.

This chain joins TRBV19 and TRBJ2-5; tentatively, D is TRBD1 (5 bases). The CDR3 runs 14 residues. Trimming pared 3 bases from V and 3 bases from J, leaving 11 bases between. Germline-derived CDR1 and CDR2 are LNHDA and SQIVND (reference sequence). CDR3 in DNA: TGTGCCAGTAGTATGCTGGGGCTAAAAGAGACCCAGTACTTC. Encoded protein: CASSMLGLKETQYF.

About this clone itself: The sample contains more than one DNA sequence encoding this CDR3. The J gene is TRBJ2-1, the V gene TRBV9; TRBD2 matches at 9 bases. The CDR3 runs to 13 residues. CDR1 and CDR2 (germline): SGDLS, YYNGEE. The V gene end was trimmed by 0 bases and the J gene end by 10 bases; junction bases not matched to a gene: 2. CDR3: CASSVGLAGEQFF. The CDR3 DNA reads TGTGCCAGCAGCGTAGGGCTAGCGGGGGAGCAGTTCTTC.

Points on this clone: At one end, the junction sequence differs from germline, possibly due to a read error. This sequence joins TRBV5-8 and TRBJ1-4; D unclear. This CDR3 comprises 10 residues. CDR1 and CDR2 from the germline V gene are SGHTS and YDEGEE. CDR3 DNA sequence: TGTGCCAGCAGCTTGGAGAAGGAATCTTTT. Protein: CASSLEKESF.

This chain joins TRBV13 and TRBJ2-7; no definite D call. The germline V and J ends were trimmed by 2 bases and 0 bases, with 8 bases remaining between them. There are 14 residues in the CDR3. The germline V gene has CDR1 PRHDT and CDR2 FYEKMQ (reference sequence). CDR3 protein: CASSLSEYSYEQYF. The CDR3 DNA sequence: TGTGCCAGCAGCTTATCCGAGTACTCCTACGAGCAGTACTTC.

The J gene is TRBJ2-2, the V gene TRBV7-9; 7 bases agree with TRBD2. Germline loops: CDR1 SEHNR, CDR2 FQNEAQ (reference sequence). This CDR3 spans 16 amino acids. Trimming cost V 5 bases and J 5 bases; bases outside gene matches: 11. In DNA, the CDR3 is TGTGCCAGCAGCCCACCGGGCCCCGGGAGGACCGGGGAGCTGTTTTTT. The encoded protein is CASSPPGPGRTGELFF. Variable domain in full (rest from reference TRBV7-9 and TRBJ2-2): DTGVSQNPRHKITKRGQNVTFRCDPISEHNRLYWYRQTLGQGPEFLTYFQNEAQLEKSRLLSDRFSAERPKGSFSTLEIQRTEQGDSAMYLCASSPPGPGRTGELFFGEGSRLTVL.

The chain joins TRBV5-6 to TRBJ1-3; D is uncertain. Germline CDR1 and CDR2: SGHDT and YYEEEE. The V end was cut by 0 bases, the J end by 7 bases, with 8 bases between. The CDR3 covers 13 residues. The CDR3 coding sequence is TGTGCCAGCAGCTTGGACGGGAGCAACACCATATATTTT. Encoded protein: CASSLDGSNTIYF.